One and the same sample provided the 17 T cell receptor beta chains below, sequenced in a study of blood T cells in healthy people across ages. A J-beta primer mix and a sample-barcoded 5' primer were used in a second PCR of roughly 7 to 12 cycles. TCRdb processed the 5' RACE reads anew with MiXCR; each CDR3 protein has one entry. The table records about 510,000 distinct CDR3 sequences, about a quarter of them present only once. The data also belong to a second study, concerning T cells of mothers and their children.

The sequencing input was blood. Source of these receptors: a boy aged 2-15 years in good health.

Notes on this clonotype: One end of the junction fails to match germline, which may point to a read error. The chain carries TRBV7-9 and TRBJ2-5; 11 nucleotides line up with TRBD1. The CDR3 loop spans 13 amino acids. Germline CDR1 SEHNR, CDR2 FQNEAQ (reference sequence). CDR3 sequence reads: CASRDRGKETQYF. Here the CDR3 DNA reads TGTGCGAGCAGGGACAGGGGGAAAGAGACCCAGTACTTC. Supplemented by reference TRBV7-9 and TRBJ2-5, the full variable domain reads DTGVSQNPRHKITKRGQNVTFRCDPISEHNRLYWYRQTLGQGPEFLTYFQNEAQLEKSRLLSDRFSAERPKGSFSTLEIQRTEQGDSAMYLCASRDRGKETQYFGPGTRLLVL.

The chain couples TRBV14 to TRBJ2-7; the D is unclear. The CDR3 covers 14 residues. Trimming took off 4 bases at V and 3 bases at J, with 13 bases between the two ends. Germline lookup yields CDR1 SGHDN and CDR2 FVKESK. The CDR3 protein is CASSPFGQLYEQYF. CDR3 DNA sequence: TGTGCCAGCAGCCCGTTCGGTCAACTCTACGAGCAGTACTTC.

The chain employs TRBV5-1 and TRBJ1-1; unclear D gene. Trimming took off 4 bases at V and 1 base at J, with 11 bases between the two ends. Germline V gene lookup returns CDR1 SGHRS and CDR2 YFSETQ. There are 14 residues in the CDR3. CDR3 sequence: CASSTGPANTEAFF. The CDR3 nucleotides are TGCGCCAGCAGCACTGGACCGGCGAACACTGAAGCTTTCTTT.

This clonotype was counted a few times. The chain couples TRBV27 to TRBJ2-7; 13 nucleotides agree with TRBD2. Germline V CDR1 and CDR2: MNHEY, SMNVEV (reference sequence). V was pared by 5 bases and J by 0 bases, with 13 bases of the junction left unmatched. The CDR3 totals 19 residues. This CDR3 reads CASSIGLAGAPRSSYEQYF. The CDR3 DNA is TGTGCCAGCAGTATTGGACTAGCGGGAGCCCCTAGGAGCTCCTACGAGCAGTACTTC.

This clonotype was seen more than once but under ten times. V is TRBV21-1 and J is TRBJ1-2; the table's D call TRBD1 went unverified against the DNA. TRBV21-1 counts as a pseudogene. There are 17 residues in the CDR3. The chain's CDR3 is CASSKGDATGGDDGYTF. Written as DNA, the CDR3 is TGTGCCAGCAGCAAAGGTGATGCGACAGGGGGTGATGATGGCTACACCTTC.

This clonotype was counted only a few times. The chain links TRBV9 to TRBJ1-2; 10 positions agree with TRBD1. V shed 2 bases, J shed 0 bases, and the junction held 10 bases outside the gene matches. CDR3 length: 18 residues. In germline, CDR1 is SGDLS, CDR2 YYNGEE. The CDR3 here is CASSVLPGQGTSNYGYTF. Here the CDR3 DNA reads TGTGCCAGCAGCGTTCTTCCGGGACAGGGGACTTCTAACTATGGCTACACCTTC.

V gene TRBV7-2 combines with J gene TRBJ1-2; D is perhaps TRBD1 (5 bases). The germline V gene has CDR1 SGHTA and CDR2 FQGNSA. This CDR3 has 15 residues. Trimming took off 3 bases at V and 5 bases at J, with 16 bases between the two ends. In DNA, the CDR3 is TGTGCCAGCAGCTTTGGGACGGACAATTTTTATGGCTACACCTTC. Its protein product is CASSFGTDNFYGYTF.

The genes are TRBV7-7 and TRBJ2-4; D remains ambiguous. Looked up from germline, CDR1 is SSHAT and CDR2 is FNYEAQ (reference sequence). The CDR3 is 14 residues long. Trimming stripped 5 bases from V and 4 bases from J, with 12 bases between. The CDR3: CASSTRLGKNIQYF. The CDR3 DNA reads TGTGCCAGCAGCACACGACTGGGAAAAAACATTCAGTACTTC.

The chain uses TRBV24-1 and TRBJ2-3; D gene uncertain. This CDR3 spans 15 amino acids. Trimming stripped 3 bases from V and 1 base from J, with 10 bases between. Germline V CDR1 and CDR2: KGHDR, SFDVKD. Here the CDR3 DNA reads TGTGCCACCAGTGATCCTCTCAGCCGCACAGATACGCAGTATTTT. Protein: CATSDPLSRTDTQYF.

There are a few counts of this clonotype. The J gene is TRBJ1-2, the V gene TRBV7-2; a weak D match, TRBD1 (6 bases). Trimming took off 5 bases at V and 3 bases at J, with 16 bases between the two ends. The CDR3 consists of 15 residues. Germline CDR1 SGHTA, CDR2 FQGNSA. As DNA, the CDR3 is TGTGCCAGCAGCCTGAATAGGGGGGCGGACTATGGCTACACCTTC. Protein product: CASSLNRGADYGYTF.

This clonotype has a handful of counts. This sequence joins TRBV20-1 and TRBJ2-1; TRBD2 matches at 10 bases. The J call is in doubt because the DNA end fits TRBJ2-7 better. Germline V gene lookup returns CDR1 DFQATT and CDR2 SNEGSKA (reference sequence). The CDR3 has 13 residues. This CDR3 reads CSATGTSVYEQYF. CDR3 nucleotides: TGCAGTGCTACCGGGACTAGCGTTTACGAGCAGTACTTC.

V and J are TRBV7-9 and TRBJ1-1; D remains unclear. The germline V gene encodes CDR1 SEHNR and CDR2 FQNEAQ (reference sequence). The V and J ends lost 5 bases and 0 bases respectively, with 10 bases between them. There are 14 residues in the CDR3. Here the CDR3 reads CASSAQTLNTEAFF. CDR3 sequence (DNA): TGTGCCAGCAGCGCCCAGACTCTGAACACTGAAGCTTTCTTT. Full variable domain (remainder filled in from reference TRBV7-9 and TRBJ1-1): DTGVSQNPRHKITKRGQNVTFRCDPISEHNRLYWYRQTLGQGPEFLTYFQNEAQLEKSRLLSDRFSAERPKGSFSTLEIQRTEQGDSAMYLCASSAQTLNTEAFFGQGTRLTVV.

There are a few counts of this clonotype. The CDR3 region is CASSFLLAVNTGELFF. The CDR3 bases are TGTGCCAGCAGCTTCCTCCTAGCGGTAAACACCGGGGAGCTGTTTTTT. The V and J genes are TRBV7-9 and TRBJ2-2; the match to TRBD2 covers 7 bases. CDR3 size: 16 residues. Germline V gives CDR1 SEHNR, CDR2 FQNEAQ (reference sequence). The J segment lost 2 bases and the V segment lost 3 bases, leaving 6 bases of the junction unmatched. Using reference TRBV7-9 and TRBJ2-2 for the parts outside the CDR3, the full variable domain is DTGVSQNPRHKITKRGQNVTFRCDPISEHNRLYWYRQTLGQGPEFLTYFQNEAQLEKSRLLSDRFSAERPKGSFSTLEIQRTEQGDSAMYLCASSFLLAVNTGELFFGEGSRLTVL.

In DNA form, the CDR3 reads TGCAGTGCTAGAGTTTTTAGCGGGAACGTGAGCTACAATGAGCAGTTCTTC. Translating gives CSARVFSGNVSYNEQFF. The rearrangement links TRBV20-1 to TRBJ2-1; 8 bases align to TRBD2. CDR1 and CDR2 from the germline V gene are DFQATT and SNEGSKA (reference sequence). V gave up 1 base and J gave up 3 bases; unmatched junction bases: 11. This CDR3 has 17 amino acids.

This clonotype was seen more than once but under ten times. V and J are TRBV20-1 and TRBJ1-1; D is perhaps TRBD1 (5 bases). Trimming removed 7 bases at V and 6 bases at J, with 18 bases between. The CDR3 has 13 amino acids. Germline V gene lookup returns CDR1 DFQATT and CDR2 SNEGSKA (reference sequence). This chain's CDR3 is CSGGIGGSPEAFF. The CDR3 DNA is TGCAGTGGCGGGATCGGGGGTAGCCCTGAAGCTTTCTTT.

This clonotype was observed once. This chain joins TRBV12-3 or TRBV12-4 and TRBJ2-2; no clear D. The CDR3 runs 14 residues. Trimming took off 6 bases at V and 0 bases at J, with 8 bases between the two ends. This CDR3 is CASRRKTNTGELFF. CDR3 sequence (DNA): TGTGCCAGCAGAAGGAAAACGAACACCGGGGAGCTGTTTTTT.

The genes are TRBV18 and TRBJ1-2; 9 bases align to TRBD1. Per germline, CDR1 KGHSH and CDR2 LQKENI. The CDR3 contains 15 residues. The J segment lost 4 bases and the V segment lost 3 bases, leaving 6 bases of the junction unmatched. The CDR3 sequence: CASSPTGGLGYGYTF. The CDR3 DNA is TGTGCCAGCTCACCGACAGGGGGATTAGGCTATGGCTACACCTTC.